The sequence of this T cell receptor (beta chain) was determined in a study of blood T cells in healthy people across ages. Extraction of total RNA produced a minimum of 5.5 micrograms from each sample. V lost 4 bases and J lost 6; bases outside the gene matches: 19. The CDR3 is 19 amino acids. Germline-derived CDR1 and CDR2 are SGHTA and FQGNSA. Primers used in a second PCR of roughly 6 to 12 cycles were a sample-barcoded 5' primer and a J-beta primer mix. TCRdb reprocessed the 5' RACE reads with MiXCR, giving one entry per CDR3 protein. The sample carries about a million distinct CDR3 sequences, around two fifths recorded once.

The chain links TRBV7-2 to TRBJ2-1; 9 bases match TRBD2. This clonotype was obtained from a man aged 18 to 35 in good health. Sequencing was performed on blood. The CDR3 is CASSWGFGSRGGISNEQFF. Here the CDR3 DNA reads TGTGCCAGCAGCTGGGGGTTCGGCTCGCGGGGGGGCATTTCCAATGAGCAGTTCTTC.